This T cell receptor beta chain originates from a study of tumor-infiltrating T cells and Merkel cell polyomavirus. Study-level information: CD8+ T cells recognized the Merkel cell polyomavirus KLL epitope. Treatment was non-standardized, spanning chemotherapy, radiation and immunotherapies. General observations from the study: KLL-specific TRB repertoires were diverse and largely private.

This CDR3 contains 15 residues. Per germline, CDR1 SGHVS and CDR2 FNYEAQ. The V segment lost 5 bases and the J segment 5 bases; nucleotides outside the gene matches: 4. Every patient's tumor was robustly positive for Merkel cell polyomavirus Large T antigen on immunohistochemistry. Notes on this clone: Its antigen is as yet unknown.

Using immunoSEQ multiplex PCR, the repertoire was profiled, and TCRdb retains in-frame clones only, with some absent. The sample has about 25,000 clones; around nine tenths are singletons. The sequenced sample was lymph node tissue. The receptor was derived from a man aged 50 to 59 with Merkel cell carcinoma. This chain links TRBV7-6 with TRBJ1-4; 11 bases match TRBD1. CDR3 region: CASSPGTGGNEKLFF. CDR3 bases: TGTGCCAGCAGCCCCGGGACAGGGGGGAATGAAAAACTGTTTTTT.